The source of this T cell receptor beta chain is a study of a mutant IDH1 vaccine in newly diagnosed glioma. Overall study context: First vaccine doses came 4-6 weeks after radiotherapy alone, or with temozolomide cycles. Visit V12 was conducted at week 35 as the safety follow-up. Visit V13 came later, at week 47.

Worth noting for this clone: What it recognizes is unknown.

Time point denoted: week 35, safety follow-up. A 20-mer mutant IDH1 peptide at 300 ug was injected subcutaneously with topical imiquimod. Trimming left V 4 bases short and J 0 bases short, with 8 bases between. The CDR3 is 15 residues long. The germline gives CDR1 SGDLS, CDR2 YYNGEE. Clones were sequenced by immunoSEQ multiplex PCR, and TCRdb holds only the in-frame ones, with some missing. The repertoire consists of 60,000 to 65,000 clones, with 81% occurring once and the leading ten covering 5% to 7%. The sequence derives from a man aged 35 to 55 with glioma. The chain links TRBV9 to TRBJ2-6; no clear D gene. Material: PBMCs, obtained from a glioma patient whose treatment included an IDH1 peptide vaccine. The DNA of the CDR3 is TGTGCCAGCAGCACAGTGGGCTCTGGGGCCAACGTCCTGACTTTC. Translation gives CASSTVGSGANVLTF.